Shown below are 26 T cell receptor beta chains from a single sample sequenced in a study of blood T cell repertoires in COVID-19. Method: immunoSEQ multiplex PCR; TCRdb's copy keeps in-frame clones and lacks some. Of 40,000 to 50,000 clones detected, roughly nine tenths appear once; the ten largest clones hold under 10%. Sequenced: peripheral blood. These receptor sequences come from a man in his thirties or forties with active or convalescent COVID-19.

This sequence joins TRBV29-1 and TRBJ2-6; 11 bases line up with TRBD1. The trim removed 4 bases at V and 2 bases at J, leaving 7 bases unmatched. Germline V CDR1 and CDR2: SQVTM, ANQGSEA. The CDR3 contains 17 residues. The CDR3 protein is CSVAPDRGPAGANVLTF. CDR3 DNA sequence: TGCAGCGTTGCCCCGGACAGGGGGCCGGCTGGGGCCAACGTCCTGACTTTC.

The J gene is TRBJ2-7, the V gene TRBV18; TRBD2 is a possible D gene (7 bases). The ends were cut back, 3 bases at V and 0 bases at J, with 12 bases in the middle. Germline-derived CDR1 and CDR2 are KGHSH and LQKENI. This CDR3 is built from 15 residues. The CDR3 coding sequence is TGTGCCAGCTCACCTGGGGGGGGCTCCTCCTACGAGCAGTACTTC. Protein sequence: CASSPGGGSSYEQYF.

The count of this clone is one. This rearrangement joins TRBV4-2 to TRBJ1-1; D gene uncertain. The CDR3 is made up of 15 amino acids. Germline V gives CDR1 LGHNA, CDR2 YNFKEQ. V lost 4 bases, J lost 6 bases, and 18 bases lay in between. The CDR3 DNA reads TGTGCCAGCAGCCTCCCTGAGGGAGGTGGCCCTGAAGCTTTCTTT. This translates into CASSLPEGGGPEAFF.

The rearrangement joins TRBV2 to TRBJ2-4; 9 bases align to TRBD1. CDR3 length: 14 residues. Germline CDR1 SNHLY, CDR2 FYNNEI. V lost 5 bases and J lost 5; bases outside the gene matches: 4. The CDR3 is CASSKTGGENIQYF. The CDR3 DNA reads TGTGCCAGCAGTAAGACAGGGGGAGAAAACATTCAGTACTTC. Combining the CDR3 with reference TRBV2 and TRBJ2-4 gives the whole variable domain EPEVTQTPSHQVTQMGQEVILRCVPISNHLYFYWYRQILGQKVEFLVSFYNNEISEKSEIFDDQFSVERPDGSNFTLKIRSTKLEDSAMYFCASSKTGGENIQYFGAGTRLSVL.

A word on this clone: In the same sample, other DNA sequences code for this CDR3. The CDR3 sequence is CASSSGQGDYEQYF. The CDR3 bases are TGCGCCAGCAGCTCCGGACAGGGGGACTACGAGCAGTACTTC. The V gene is TRBV5-1, the J gene TRBJ2-7, with 10 bases identical to TRBD1. The CDR3 has 14 residues. V was clipped by 3 bases and J by 3 bases; unmatched bases: 3. The germline V gene has CDR1 SGHRS and CDR2 YFSETQ.

The chain couples TRBV10-3 to TRBJ2-1, with D tentatively TRBD1 (5 bases). The CDR3 is 15 amino acids. Trimming shortened V by 3 bases and J by 1 base, and 10 bases separated the two germline ends. Germline CDR1 and CDR2: ENHRY and SYGVKD. DNA of the CDR3: TGTGCCATCAGTGATACCAAGGGGTCCTACAATGAGCAGTTCTTC. It yields the protein CAISDTKGSYNEQFF.

The rearrangement links TRBV3-1 (or the pseudogene TRBV3-2) to TRBJ1-2; 11 bases align to TRBD1. Germline CDR1 is LGHDT and CDR2 is YNNKEL (reference sequence). The CDR3 totals 15 residues. The V segment lost 2 bases and the J segment 4 bases; nucleotides outside the gene matches: 3. CDR3 DNA sequence: TGTGCCAGCAGCCAATGGGACAGGGGGGCCTATGGCTACACCTTC. The encoded protein is CASSQWDRGAYGYTF.

V is TRBV5-4 and J is TRBJ2-3; the match to TRBD2 covers 16 bases. With 4 bases clipped from V and 5 bases from J, the junction kept 4 bases outside the gene matches. CDR1 is SGHNT and CDR2 is YYREEE in the germline V gene (reference sequence). The CDR3 totals 16 residues. CDR3 sequence: CASSEGLAGGEDTQYF. The CDR3 region has the DNA TGTGCCAGCAGCGAGGGACTAGCGGGGGGGGAAGATACGCAGTATTTT.

The chain uses TRBV27 and TRBJ1-2; 10 bases are a match to TRBD1. Germline CDR1 MNHEY, CDR2 SMNVEV (reference sequence). V lost 5 bases and J lost 4; bases outside the gene matches: 7. The CDR3 contains 15 residues. DNA of the CDR3: TGTGCCAGCAGTCCCGACAGGGGGCAGGTCTATGGCTACACCTTC. Protein product: CASSPDRGQVYGYTF.

The genes are TRBV9 and TRBJ2-1, with 12 bases fitting TRBD2. The V segment lost 4 bases and the J segment 1 base; nucleotides outside the gene matches: 6. Germline CDR1 is SGDLS and CDR2 is YYNGEE. The CDR3 has 17 amino acids. CDR3 bases: TGTGCCAGCAGCCCCCGACTAGCGGGAGTTTCCTACAATGAGCAGTTCTTC. It is translated as CASSPRLAGVSYNEQFF.

This chain links TRBV28 with TRBJ2-7, with 8 bases that match TRBD1. Looked up from germline, CDR1 is MDHEN and CDR2 is SYDVKM. The CDR3 runs to 14 residues. The V segment lost 6 bases and the J segment 3 bases; nucleotides outside the gene matches: 7. This chain's CDR3 is CASRDRTGNYEQYF. CDR3 in DNA: TGTGCCAGCAGGGATAGGACAGGGAACTACGAGCAGTACTTC.

V usage is TRBV4-2 and J usage is TRBJ2-5; 9 nucleotides line up with TRBD2. This CDR3 is 17 amino acids long. Losses at the gene ends were 0 bases for V and 0 bases for J; bases not matched to a gene: 5. The germline V gene has CDR1 LGHNA and CDR2 YNFKEQ. The CDR3 nucleotides read TGTGCCAGCAGCCAAGATGTGGCTAGCGGGGACCAAGAGACCCAGTACTTC. Residues: CASSQDVASGDQETQYF.

This chain uses TRBV19 with TRBJ2-5; 8 bases match TRBD2. This CDR3 comprises 16 residues. Trimming at V came to 5 bases and at J to 7 bases, leaving 15 bases not matched to a gene. From germline, CDR1 is LNHDA and CDR2 SQIVND (reference sequence). The CDR3 is CASSFGLAGPMGTQYF. CDR3 DNA: TGTGCCAGTAGTTTTGGGCTAGCGGGTCCGATGGGGACCCAGTACTTC.

J is TRBJ2-3 and V is TRBV18; 8 nucleotides match TRBD1. From germline, CDR1 is KGHSH and CDR2 LQKENI. This CDR3 comprises 15 residues. Germline trimming cut 4 bases from V and 4 bases from J; bases unmatched to any gene: 7. The CDR3 here is CASSLGQGPPDTQYF. The DNA of the CDR3 is TGTGCCAGCTCACTCGGACAGGGACCTCCAGATACGCAGTATTTT.

V usage is TRBV5-6 and J usage is TRBJ2-7; 11 bases fit TRBD2. Germline trimming cut 4 bases from V and 5 bases from J; bases unmatched to any gene: 8. Germline CDR1 is SGHDT and CDR2 is YYEEEE. This CDR3 contains 15 residues. As DNA, the CDR3 is TGTGCCAGCAGCGTAGCGGGAGGGTCCCCCCACGAGCAGTACGTC. Translation: CASSVAGGSPHEQYV.

V usage is TRBV1 and J usage is TRBJ2-5; the table's D call of TRBD2 was not tested on the DNA. TRBV1 is a pseudogene locus. The CDR3 has 15 amino acids. The CDR3 coding sequence is TGCACCAGCAGCCCCCCGGGCGGGACCGAAGAGACCCAGTACTTC. Its translation: CTSSPPGGTEETQYF.

This chain links TRBV3-1 (or the pseudogene TRBV3-2) with TRBJ1-2; 7 bases map to TRBD1. V was clipped by 4 bases and J by 6 bases; unmatched bases: 11. The CDR3 length is 15 residues. The germline CDR1 and CDR2 sequences are LGHDT and YNNKEL (reference sequence). The CDR3 region has the DNA TGTGCCAGCAGCCCCCGTCGACAGGGCGCCCATGGCTACACCTTC. It encodes CASSPRRQGAHGYTF.

This clone appeared once. The J gene is TRBJ1-1, the V gene TRBV11-2; 10 bases match TRBD1. CDR1 and CDR2 from the germline V gene are SGHAT and FQNNGV. The CDR3 totals 17 residues. V dropped 5 bases and J dropped 0; count of bases not matched to a gene: 9. The DNA of the CDR3 is TGTGCCAGCAGCACTTCCGACAGGGGGCGGATGAACACTGAAGCTTTCTTT. Translation: CASSTSDRGRMNTEAFF.

V usage is TRBV7-8 and J usage is TRBJ2-3; a weak D match, TRBD2 (6 bases). The CDR3 loop spans 15 amino acids. From germline, CDR1 is SGHVS and CDR2 FQNEAQ. V gave up 3 bases and J gave up 3 bases, with 13 bases separating them. CDR3 nucleotide sequence: TGTGCCAGCAGCTTGGAGGGAAGGATGACAGATACGCAGTATTTT. The encoded protein is CASSLEGRMTDTQYF.

The chain joins TRBV7-2 to TRBJ2-3; possibly TRBD2 for D (5 bases). In germline, CDR1 is SGHTA, CDR2 FQGNSA. V was pared by 5 bases and J by 0 bases, with 12 bases between. The CDR3 runs 15 residues. As DNA, the CDR3 is TGTGCCAGCAGCCCCGACTACTTAAGCACAGATACGCAGTATTTT. This sequence encodes CASSPDYLSTDTQYF.

The chain employs TRBV24-1 and TRBJ1-1; D unclear. V dropped 5 bases and J dropped 3 bases, with 15 bases sitting between them. Germline-derived CDR1 and CDR2 are KGHDR and SFDVKD. This CDR3 has 15 residues. The CDR3, as DNA: TGTGCCACCAGTGCCCTAACAGTGATAGACACTGAAGCTTTCTTT. This codes for CATSALTVIDTEAFF.

This chain uses TRBV6-4 with TRBJ2-3; 8 bases are a match to TRBD2. There are 15 residues in the CDR3. From germline, CDR1 is MRHNA and CDR2 SNTAGT. J lost 5 bases, V lost 2 bases, and 6 bases had no gene match. The CDR3 protein is CASSDNGGAEDTQYF. The CDR3 coding sequence is TGTGCCAGCAGTGACAACGGGGGGGCCGAAGATACGCAGTATTTT.

This clone was seen a single time. The chain recombines TRBV7-8 with TRBJ2-1; 8 bases match TRBD2. Germline V gives CDR1 SGHVS, CDR2 FQNEAQ. The CDR3 consists of 15 residues. V trimming: 5 bases; J trimming: 6 bases; junction bases outside the gene matches: 9. This chain's CDR3 is CASSPGGENTNEQFF. DNA for the CDR3: TGTGCCAGCAGCCCCGGGGGGGAGAATACCAATGAGCAGTTCTTC.

The chain joins TRBV5-1 to TRBJ2-3, with 10 bases fitting TRBD2. The CDR3 sequence is 16 residues long. V shed 5 bases, J shed 3 bases, and the junction held 9 bases outside the gene matches. Germline V gives CDR1 SGHRS, CDR2 YFSETQ. The DNA of the CDR3 is TGCGCCAGCAGTCCTACAACTAGCGGGGTTACAGATACGCAGTATTTT. It encodes CASSPTTSGVTDTQYF.

V and J are TRBV5-6 and TRBJ1-1; 8 positions match TRBD1. Germline V gene sequence: CDR1 SGHDT, CDR2 YYEEEE. Trimming cost V 2 bases and J 7 bases; bases outside gene matches: 7. This CDR3 has 14 amino acids. CDR3 loop: CASSFSGGLNEAFF. Here the CDR3 DNA reads TGTGCCAGCAGCTTTTCAGGGGGCTTGAATGAAGCTTTCTTT.

The chain uses TRBV7-9 and TRBJ1-1; no clear D gene. This CDR3 has 11 amino acids. From germline, CDR1 is SEHNR and CDR2 FQNEAQ (reference sequence). V lost 8 bases and J 4 bases, leaving 8 bases between the germline ends. The CDR3, as DNA: TGTGCCAGCCGGGTAGGCACTGAAGCTTTCTTT. Its translation: CASRVGTEAFF.